This TCR beta chain was identified in a study of Tregs in tolerant kidney transplant recipients. Regarding the study as a whole: Validation in larger populations is needed because few patients were studied.

CDR1 and CDR2 (germline): KGHSH, LQKENI. The germline V and J ends were trimmed by 2 bases and 1 base, with 11 bases remaining between them. The CDR3 sequence is 15 residues long. Profiled with immunoSEQ multiplex PCR; TCRdb holds only in-frame clones, not every one. The sample shows about 240,000 clones, approximately 83% of them seen only once. As regards this clone: The antigen is not known.

The sequence was collected from a human donor in good health. The V and J genes are TRBV18 and TRBJ1-2; D is undetermined. The sample taken for sequencing was CD4+ T cells from blood. This CDR3 is CASSPFEAYNYGYTF. In nucleotides, the CDR3 is TGTGCCAGCTCACCATTTGAGGCCTATAACTATGGCTACACCTTC.